This T cell receptor (beta chain) was recorded in a study of cytotoxic CD8 clonotypes in ibrutinib-treated CLL. Overall study context: Patients attained some 24 partial and 2 complete responses; at median roughly 73 months, about 14 remained remitted while 12 progressed.

V lost 3 bases and J 5 bases, leaving 19 bases between the germline ends. CDR3 length equals 16 residues. The germline V gene encodes CDR1 SGHAT and CDR2 FQNNGV. Sequenced by immunoSEQ multiplex PCR; TCRdb stores in-frame clones only, minus some. In the table there are about 180,000 clones, roughly 80% of which are singletons. The sample in question was PBMCs, obtained after 24 months of ibrutinib treatment. The sequence derives from a human donor with chronic lymphocytic leukemia. V is TRBV11-2 and J is TRBJ1-1; D unresolved. The CDR3 DNA follows: TGTGCCAGCAGCTTCTATGCGCAAACAGTAGGGACTGAAGCTTTCTTT. Translating it yields CASSFYAQTVGTEAFF.